This TCR beta chain was documented in a study of cytomegalovirus exposure and HLA in healthy donors. Study-level background: Some 85 million unique TCRs, all from HLA-typed donors, were included in an early release of the data.

Germline assignment: CDR1 SEHNR and CDR2 FQNEAQ (reference sequence). The CDR3 is 15 amino acids. With 4 bases clipped from V and 4 bases from J, the junction kept 4 bases outside the gene matches. The study ran its PCR with 60 Vbeta and 13 Jbeta primers. Sequencing used immunoSEQ multiplex PCR; TCRdb keeps in-frame clones, though not all of them. This sample has fewer than 150,000 clones, with 80% found just once. This clone was picked up a small number of times. V and J are TRBV7-9 and TRBJ1-4; 9 bases are shared with TRBD1. Sequencing was performed on PBMCs. The sequence was obtained from a man in his thirties or forties in good health and CMV-seronegative. The CDR3, as DNA: TGTGCCAGCAGCTACAGGGGGCGGGTTAATGAAAAACTGTTTTTT. It translates to CASSYRGRVNEKLFF.